This entry concerns a single T cell receptor beta chain. Its target is not known. This entry comes from a study of cytomegalovirus exposure and HLA in healthy donors. Whole-study results and caveats: In vitro, a few CMV-associated chains proved specific for CMV antigens.

The primer mix had 60 Vbeta and 13 Jbeta primers. Libraries were prepared by immunoSEQ multiplex PCR; TCRdb keeps only in-frame clonotypes and omits some of them. The sample has about 210,000 clones, 86% seen once. CDR3 length: 14 residues. Germline assignment: CDR1 SGHDT and CDR2 YYEEEE. The J segment lost 1 base and the V segment lost 5 bases, leaving 3 bases of the junction unmatched. The sequenced sample was PBMCs. V is TRBV5-6 and J is TRBJ2-7; 10 bases fit TRBD1. The sequence was obtained from a woman aged 30 to 39 in good health and CMV-seronegative. The CDR3 loop reads CASRGTGESYEQYF. CDR3 DNA sequence: TGTGCCAGCAGGGGGACAGGGGAATCCTACGAGCAGTACTTC.